The rows below give T cell receptor beta chains drawn from one sample of a study of T cells in Graves' hyperthyroidism and ophthalmopathy. MiXCR was run by TCRdb on the multiplex PCR reads, yielding one entry per CDR3 protein. The table shows roughly 380,000 distinct CDR3 sequences, with about a sixth occurring only once. The specimen was blood. The receptors derive from a woman aged 40 to 49 with Graves' ophthalmopathy. CDR3s include the opening cysteine and the closing phenylalanine or tryptophan. Fields, in order: V gene, clone size, J gene, D gene, CDR3 protein, CDR3 DNA. D genes are given only for firm matches. The listing skips clone size in some rows; elsewhere it reads once, few, many or a size class.

>TRBV29-1|many|TRBJ1-2|TRBD1
CSVEQGFPRGYTF
TGCAGCGTGGAACAGGGGTTCCCGCGTGGCTACACCTTC
>TRBV5-1|many|TRBJ2-7|NA
CASSFVLSSYEQYF
TGCGCCAGCAGCTTCGTGTTATCCTCCTACGAGCAGTACTTC
>TRBV2|NA|TRBJ2-7|NA
CASGLNLYEQYF
TGTGCCAGCGGGCTAAACCTCTACGAGCAGTACTTC
>TRBV7-9|many|TRBJ1-5|NA
CASSLNGDQSQHF
TGTGCCAGCAGCTTAAATGGCGATCAGTCCCAGCATTTT
>TRBV28|NA|TRBJ2-5|TRBD2
CASSSSLAGARETQYF
TGTGCCAGCAGTTCCTCACTAGCGGGAGCTAGAGAGACCCAGTACTTC
>TRBV11-2|NA|TRBJ2-7|NA
CASGRGLSSYEQYF
TGTGCCAGCGGACGGGGCCTCAGCTCCTACGAGCAGTACTTC
>TRBV6-2/TRBV6-3|once|TRBJ1-5|TRBD1
CASSKGQGVVNQPQHF
TGTGCCAGCAGCAAGGGACAGGGAGTCGTCAATCAGCCCCAGCATTTT
>TRBV6-2/TRBV6-3|NA|TRBJ2-7|TRBD2
CASSYASGRLYEQYF
TGTGCCAGCAGCTACGCTAGCGGGAGGCTTTACGAGCAGTACTTC
>TRBV27|many|TRBJ2-6|NA
CASGEREAGANVLTF
TGTGCCAGTGGAGAGAGGGAGGCTGGGGCCAACGTCCTGACTTTC
>TRBV28|many|TRBJ2-7|TRBD1
CASSILGTGYEQYF
TGTGCCAGCAGTATTCTCGGGACAGGGTACGAGCAGTACTTC
>TRBV12-3/TRBV12-4|NA|TRBJ2-5|NA
CASSTDGQETQYF
TGTGCCAGCAGCACGGACGGGCAAGAGACCCAGTACTTC